This TCR beta chain was obtained from a study of blood T cell repertoires in COVID-19. Study-wide context: The United States, Italy and Spain were the sources of the acute and convalescent COVID-19 samples.

Cohorts were determined from participant-reported clinical history. The CDR3 runs 20 residues. V dropped 5 bases and J dropped 0; count of bases not matched to a gene: 15. In the study's own analysis: Using reference gene primer amplification, nucleated cell counts were estimated. Measured with immunoSEQ multiplex PCR; TCRdb has only the in-frame clones, and not every one. The V and J calls and the clone size are those of that table, but D and trimming were determined from the DNA. The sample yields a few hundred thousand clones, 90% seen once. This chain joins TRBV23-1 and TRBJ2-2; 10 bases fit TRBD2. Being an ORF, TRBV23-1 has a function that is uncertain. The clonotype originates from a woman aged 18-35 years with acute COVID-19. The sequenced material came from PBMCs or T cells enriched from blood (not recorded which). CDR3 sequence reads: CASSSDRGISGRTNTGELFF. DNA for the CDR3: TGCGCCAGCAGTAGTGACAGGGGCATTAGCGGGAGGACGAACACCGGGGAGCTGTTTTTT.